What follows is one T cell receptor beta chain and its context. Its antigen is not yet known. One junction end disagrees with the germline gene, perhaps due to a read error. The data derive from a study of lung T cells in sarcoidosis with Löfgren's syndrome (dated by TCRdb to the late 2010s). Study-level background: Sarcoidosis was characterized as a granulomatous disease that is mostly pulmonary, in which CD4+ T cells accumulate in bronchoalveolar lavage fluid. The repertoire analyses were focused on Lofgren's syndrome patients.

The germline V gene yields MNHNS for CDR1 and SASEGT for CDR2. CDR3 length: 13 amino acids, cysteine to phenylalanine. The only DNA kept is the CDR3, 39 bases in frame from the first base. The sequencer was an Illumina MiSeq. TCRdb applied fastp at Q25 and MiXCR to the public reads, then kept only in-frame beta chains. Identical CDR3 proteins give one entry, which carries the most common genes and DNA. The sample table shows 790 or so distinct CDR3 sequences, and approximately 21% are seen once. Approximately 6.7% of the sample goes to the ten largest clones. The investigation overall reported the following: CDR3 motifs in TRAV12-1 and TRBV2 were reported to be shared across several Lofgren's syndrome patients, which suggests public CD4+ TCR repertoires. The study only suggested recognition of a sarcoidosis-associated antigen, and the antigen remained putative and unidentified. In alphabeta pairing analysis, TRAV12-1 preferentially paired with TRBV2, and these paired TCRs showed CDR3 homology. Compared with control subjects, Lofgren's syndrome patients reportedly showed the greatest expansion in the V gene segments TRAV12-1 and TRBV2.

Sequenced material: CD4+ T cells from PBMCs. This TCR came from a human donor with sarcoidosis (Löfgren's syndrome or another form), or a control subject (not recorded which). The chain employs TRBV6-1 and TRBJ1-1, with the D gene uncertain. The CDR3: CANSYRSQEEAFF. The sequenced DNA: TGTGCCAACAGTTATAGATCGCAGGAGGAAGCTTTCTTT.